The next 22 T cell receptor beta chains were all read from a single sample in a study of cytomegalovirus exposure and HLA in healthy donors. Primers included in the PCR were 60 Vbeta and 13 Jbeta primers. The table came from immunoSEQ multiplex PCR; TCRdb's copy has only in-frame clones and leaves some out. The repertoire includes about 120,000 clones, 79% of them detected once, and 2.5% to 3% sits in the top ten. The specimen sequenced was PBMCs. Receptors were obtained from a woman aged 18 to 35 in good health and CMV-seropositive.

The chain carries TRBV5-1 and TRBJ2-1; 9 bases align to TRBD2. V lost 4 bases and J lost 6; bases outside the gene matches: 8. The CDR3 covers 15 residues. Germline V gives CDR1 SGHRS, CDR2 YFSETQ. CDR3 bases: TGCGCCAGCAGCCCCCTGGGGACTAGCATCAATGAGCAGTTCTTC. Protein product: CASSPLGTSINEQFF.

V is TRBV15 and J is TRBJ1-3; no clear D gene. Germline V gene lookup returns CDR1 LNHNV and CDR2 YYDKDF (reference sequence). The germline V and J ends were trimmed by 5 bases and 5 bases, with 10 bases remaining between them. The CDR3 has 13 residues. In nucleotides, the CDR3 is TGTGCCACCAGCGGGCCTTTCCGAAACACCATATATTTT. This sequence encodes CATSGPFRNTIYF.

The V gene is TRBV30, the J gene TRBJ2-5; D unclear. The J call could be wrong; TRBJ2-7 is a better fit for the DNA end. The CDR3 has 12 residues. CDR1 is GTSNPN, CDR2 SVGIG, per germline (reference sequence). The DNA of the CDR3 is TGTGCCTGGAGTGTACCCACCTACGAGCAGTACTTC. Amino acid sequence: CAWSVPTYEQYF.

The J gene is TRBJ2-1, the V gene TRBV11-3; 11 bases are a match to TRBD2. CDR3 length: 16 residues. The junction had 7 bases not matched to a gene; V was cut back by 2 bases and J by 7 bases. Germline V gene sequence: CDR1 SGHNT, CDR2 YENEEA. In DNA form, the CDR3 reads TGTGCCAGCAGCTTACCCGCTAGCGGGAGGAGGAATGAGCAGTTCTTC. It is translated as CASSLPASGRRNEQFF. The full variable domain, rest sourced from reference TRBV11-3 and TRBJ2-1, is EAGVVQSPRYKIIEKKQPVAFWCNPISGHNTLYWYLQNLGQGPELLIRYENEEAVDDSQLPKDRFSAERLKGVDSTLKIQPAELGDSAVYLCASSLPASGRRNEQFFGPGTRLTVL.

The chain employs TRBV7-2 and TRBJ2-7; the match to TRBD2 covers 9 bases. Trimming cost V 2 bases and J 3 bases; bases outside gene matches: 2. CDR3 length: 14 residues. Germline values: CDR1 SGHTA, CDR2 FQGNSA. This chain's CDR3 is CASSLPTSGYEQYF. For the CDR3, the DNA is TGTGCCAGCAGCTTACCGACTAGCGGCTACGAGCAGTACTTC.

This clone was seen a few times. V is TRBV18 and J is TRBJ1-1; 7 nucleotides line up with TRBD1. CDR1 and CDR2 (germline): KGHSH, LQKENI. With 3 bases clipped from V and 3 bases from J, the junction kept 4 bases outside the gene matches. CDR3 size: 14 residues. CDR3 sequence reads: CASSPTGRDTEAFF. In nucleotides, the CDR3 is TGTGCCAGCTCACCGACAGGGCGGGACACTGAAGCTTTCTTT.

This clone has only a few counts. The rearrangement joins TRBV28 to TRBJ2-1; 9 positions agree with TRBD2. The CDR3 extends over 17 amino acids. V was pared by 1 base and J by 3 bases, with 7 bases of the junction left unmatched. Germline CDR1 reads MDHEN; CDR2 reads SYDVKM. CDR3 coding DNA: TGTGCCAGCAGTTTATACGGGACTAGCAGACACTACAATGAGCAGTTCTTC. It translates to CASSLYGTSRHYNEQFF.

The chain couples TRBV4-3 to TRBJ2-1; 10 bases are shared with TRBD2. J gave up 2 bases and V 4 bases, and 5 bases lay outside the gene matches. Germline loops: CDR1 LGHNA, CDR2 YSLEER. CDR3 size: 16 residues. The chain's CDR3 is CASSLLAGPTYNEQFF. For the CDR3, the DNA is TGCGCCAGCAGCCTACTAGCGGGGCCCACCTACAATGAGCAGTTCTTC.

This chain connects TRBV11-2 to TRBJ2-1, with a tentative D call TRBD2 (5 bases). Trimming cost V 8 bases and J 4 bases, with 12 bases left between them. CDR1 is SGHAT, CDR2 FQNNGV, per germline. The CDR3 is 13 residues long. CDR3 DNA sequence: TGTGCCAGCTCCGAGGGATTTTACAATGAGCAGTTCTTC. It codes for CASSEGFYNEQFF.

This sequence joins TRBV15 and TRBJ1-2; tentative D call: TRBD1 (5 bases). Trimming removed 4 bases from V and 5 bases from J, with 17 bases in between. The CDR3 is 15 residues long. Germline CDR1 reads LNHNV; CDR2 reads YYDKDF (reference sequence). The DNA for the CDR3 is TGTGCCACCAGCAATGTCCCGGGACTGTTATATGGCTACACCTTC. Protein product: CATSNVPGLLYGYTF.

The V gene is TRBV7-9, the J gene TRBJ2-1, with TRBD1 as a possible D gene (6 bases). Looked up from germline, CDR1 is SEHNR and CDR2 is FQNEAQ (reference sequence). The CDR3 extends over 13 amino acids. Here the CDR3 reads CSNRETGYNEQFF. The CDR3 DNA is TGTTCCAACAGAGAGACAGGCTACAATGAGCAGTTCTTC.

This chain connects TRBV14 to TRBJ2-5, with 10 positions matching TRBD2. Germline V lookup: CDR1 SGHDN, CDR2 FVKESK. V gave up 0 bases and J gave up 4 bases; unmatched junction bases: 2. This CDR3 is 15 amino acids long. CDR3 sequence: CASSQELAGVETQYF. CDR3 nucleotides: TGTGCCAGCAGCCAAGAGCTAGCGGGAGTAGAGACCCAGTACTTC.

This clone was seen once. The rearrangement uses TRBV5-1 and TRBJ2-7; TRBD1 agrees at 9 bases. This CDR3 is built from 16 residues. Germline CDR1 and CDR2: SGHRS and YFSETQ. The J segment lost 0 bases and the V segment lost 4 bases, leaving 8 bases of the junction unmatched. The CDR3 spells CASSLSPGQGSYEQYF. The CDR3 DNA sequence: TGCGCCAGCAGCCTCTCTCCGGGACAGGGCTCCTACGAGCAGTACTTC.

This clone was counted a single time. The J gene is TRBJ2-5, the V gene TRBV6-5; 9 positions agree with TRBD1. V lost 6 bases, J lost 5 bases, and 4 bases stayed unmatched. From germline, CDR1 is MNHEY and CDR2 SVGAGI. The CDR3 spans 13 residues. This CDR3 reads CASSPGQGETQYF. CDR3 coding DNA: TGTGCCAGCAGCCCCGGACAGGGGGAGACCCAGTACTTC.

This chain links TRBV7-9 with TRBJ2-1; 15 bases are a match to TRBD2. J gave up 9 bases and V 6 bases, and 9 bases lay outside the gene matches. The CDR3 is 16 residues long. Germline CDR1 SEHNR, CDR2 FQNEAQ (reference sequence). DNA of the CDR3: TGTGCCAGCAGTTATAGGACTAGCGGGAGGGCCCGTGAGCAGTTCTTC. Translating it yields CASSYRTSGRAREQFF.

J is TRBJ2-3 and V is TRBV5-1; 8 nucleotides align to TRBD2. The junction had 6 bases not matched to a gene; V was cut back by 4 bases and J by 5 bases. This CDR3 has 14 amino acids. Germline V lookup: CDR1 SGHRS, CDR2 YFSETQ. In nucleotides, the CDR3 is TGCGCCAGCAGCACGGGACTAGAGGGAGATACGCAGTATTTT. It specifies CASSTGLEGDTQYF.

A remark on this clone: An end of the junction does not agree with germline; a read error may underlie this. CDR3 in amino acids: CSSSLAGHGAKDEQYF. The CDR3 region has the DNA TGTTCCAGCAGCTTAGCGGGTCATGGGGCTAAGGACGAGCAGTACTTC. The gene calls are TRBV7-9 and TRBJ2-7, with 7 bases fitting TRBD2. The CDR3 loop spans 16 amino acids. Germline V CDR1 and CDR2: SEHNR, FQNEAQ (reference sequence).

V usage is TRBV5-1 and J usage is TRBJ1-4; 8 bases are a match to TRBD1. The CDR3 has 14 residues. Germline-derived CDR1 and CDR2 are SGHRS and YFSETQ. V was pared by 4 bases and J by 6 bases, with 5 bases of the junction left unmatched. CDR3 nucleotide sequence: TGCGCCAGCAGCATTCCACAGGGGGATGAAAAACTGTTTTTT. Translating it yields CASSIPQGDEKLFF. The full variable domain, in which reference TRBV5-1 and TRBJ1-4 provide the parts outside the CDR3, is KAGVTQTPRYLIKTRGQQVTLSCSPISGHRSVSWYQQTPGQGLQFLFEYFSETQRNKGNFPGRFSGRQFSNSRSEMNVSTLELGDSALYLCASSIPQGDEKLFFGSGTQLSVL.

In its sample, this clone was seen a few times. This rearrangement joins TRBV6-1 to TRBJ1-4; 7 bases line up with TRBD1. The junction had 4 bases not matched to a gene; V was cut back by 8 bases and J by 4 bases. Germline V gene data show CDR1 as MNHNS and CDR2 as SASEGT. The CDR3 consists of 13 residues. CDR3: CASGNRGNEKLFF. The CDR3, as DNA: TGTGCCAGCGGAAACAGGGGTAATGAAAAACTGTTTTTT.

The rearrangement links TRBV25-1 to TRBJ2-1; TRBD1 aligns across 10 bases. Trimming removed 4 bases from V and 8 bases from J; junction bases left unmatched: 8. The CDR3 contains 15 residues. Germline-derived CDR1 and CDR2 are MGHDK and SYGVNS. For the CDR3, the DNA is TGTGCCAGCAGTGCCCGGGACAGGGGAAACGATGAGCAGTTCTTC. It translates to CASSARDRGNDEQFF.

The V call is TRBV9, the J call TRBJ2-5, with D tentatively TRBD2 (6 bases). The CDR3 is 14 residues long. The germline V and J ends were trimmed by 3 bases and 2 bases, with 11 bases remaining between them. CDR1 and CDR2 (germline): SGDLS, YYNGEE. CDR3 loop: CASSDHRGQETQYF. CDR3 coding DNA: TGTGCCAGCAGCGACCACCGGGGGCAAGAGACCCAGTACTTC.

The V gene is TRBV7-2, the J gene TRBJ2-5, with TRBD2 as a possible D gene (5 bases). The length of the CDR3 is 16 residues. Germline CDR1 and CDR2: SGHTA and FQGNSA. Trimming stripped 5 bases from V and 5 bases from J, with 21 bases between. CDR3 nucleotide sequence: TGTGCCAGCAGCCCCCCGGAACTAGGGATTGTCGAGACCCAGTACTTC. It encodes CASSPPELGIVETQYF.